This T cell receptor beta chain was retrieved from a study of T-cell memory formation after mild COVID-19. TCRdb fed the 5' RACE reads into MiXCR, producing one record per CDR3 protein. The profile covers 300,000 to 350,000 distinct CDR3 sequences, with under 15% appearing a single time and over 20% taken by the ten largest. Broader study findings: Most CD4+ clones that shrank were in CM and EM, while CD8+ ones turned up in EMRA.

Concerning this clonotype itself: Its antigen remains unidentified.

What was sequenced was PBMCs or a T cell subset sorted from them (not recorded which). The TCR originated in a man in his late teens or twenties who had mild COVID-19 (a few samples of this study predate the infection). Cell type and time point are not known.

CDR3 in amino acids: CASSQRVPSRDTQYF. CDR3 in DNA: TGTGCCAGCAGCCAAAGGGTCCCTTCCCGGGATACGCAGTATTTT. The V call is TRBV7-8, the J call TRBJ2-3; D is ambiguous. The ends were cut back, 5 bases at V and 6 bases at J, with 18 bases in the middle. CDR1 is SGHVS and CDR2 is FQNEAQ in the germline V gene. The CDR3 runs 15 residues.